This is a list of T cell receptor beta chains from one sample in a study of T cells in Graves' hyperthyroidism and ophthalmopathy. TCRdb fed the multiplex PCR reads into MiXCR, producing one record per CDR3 protein. The table includes roughly 380,000 distinct CDR3 sequences, approximately 18% detected once. The material sequenced was blood. These TCRs come from a woman between 40 and 50 years old with Graves' ophthalmopathy. Both conserved end residues are part of each CDR3. Each record gives: V gene, clone size, J gene, D gene, CDR3 protein, CDR3 DNA. D genes are given only for firm matches. The size entry is marked missing in some rows and otherwise reads once, few, many or a size class.

>TRBV6-2/TRBV6-3|NA|TRBJ2-7|TRBD1
CASSTPPDRGSYEQYF
TGTGCCAGCAGTACCCCCCCTGACAGGGGATCCTACGAGCAGTACTTC
>TRBV5-8|many|TRBJ2-5|NA
CASSFEREVRETQYF
TGTGCCAGCAGCTTCGAAAGGGAGGTCCGGGAGACCCAGTACTTC
>TRBV11-2|many|TRBJ1-1|NA
CASSSTQGNTEAFF
TGTGCCAGCAGCTCAACCCAAGGGAACACTGAAGCTTTCTTT
>TRBV28|NA|TRBJ1-1|NA
CASSSGMEGGKAFF
TGTGCCAGCAGTTCCGGGATGGAGGGGGGCAAAGCTTTCTTT
>TRBV20-1|many|TRBJ2-5|TRBD2
CSAGGLTSGRREETQYF
TGCAGTGCTGGGGGACTTACTAGCGGGAGGAGGGAAGAGACCCAGTACTTC
>TRBV29-1|many|TRBJ2-7|TRBD1
CSVVRDRGHHEQYF
TGCAGCGTTGTTAGGGACAGGGGACATCACGAGCAGTACTTC
>TRBV27|few|TRBJ1-1|NA
CASTDGAQEACF
TGTGCCAGCACGGACGGGGCGCAGGAAGCTTGCTTT
>TRBV13|many|TRBJ2-7|NA
CASSLRDTDYEQYF
TGTGCCAGCAGCTTAAGGGACACAGACTACGAGCAGTACTTC
>TRBV12-3/TRBV12-4|few|TRBJ1-1|NA
CASSISAVNTEAFF
TGTGCCAGCAGCATCAGCGCGGTGAACACTGAAGCTTTCTTT
>TRBV11-2|many|TRBJ1-2|NA
CASSSYRVAIYYGYTF
TGTGCCAGCAGCTCATACAGGGTGGCTATATACTATGGCTACACCTTC
>TRBV6-1|many|TRBJ2-7|TRBD2
CASNAAWTSGREQYF
TGTGCCAGCAACGCTGCCTGGACTAGCGGGAGAGAGCAGTACTTC
>TRBV12-3/TRBV12-4|many|TRBJ1-5|NA
CASSFTGDQPQHF
TGTGCCAGCAGTTTTACGGGGGATCAGCCCCAGCATTTT
>TRBV15|many|TRBJ2-5|NA
CATSRDRDIEKTQYF
TGTGCCACCAGCAGAGATCGGGACATCGAAAAGACCCAGTACTTC
>TRBV28|many|TRBJ2-7|TRBD1
CASSLFRIFGTDPLEQYF
TGTGCCAGCAGTTTATTTCGAATTTTCGGGACAGACCCTCTCGAGCAGTACTTC
>TRBV30|NA|TRBJ1-1|NA
CAWSTANTEAFF
TGTGCCTGGAGTACAGCGAACACTGAAGCTTTCTTT
>TRBV12-3/TRBV12-4|many|TRBJ2-1|NA
CASLSGAEVRNEQFF
TGTGCCAGCCTAAGTGGAGCGGAAGTTCGGAATGAGCAGTTCTTC
>TRBV11-2|many|TRBJ2-7|NA
CASSLRTYYEQYF
TGTGCCAGCAGCTTACGGACTTACTACGAGCAGTACTTC
>TRBV6-5|many|TRBJ1-1|TRBD1
CASSYRGLDTEAFF
TGTGCCAGCAGTTACAGGGGGCTGGACACTGAAGCTTTCTTT
>TRBV20-1|NA|TRBJ2-7|TRBD2
CSAGVSSGYYEQYF
TGCAGTGCTGGGGTGTCTAGCGGCTACTACGAGCAGTACTTC
>TRBV28|many|TRBJ2-2|NA
CASSGDTANTGELFF
TGTGCCAGCAGTGGGGACACAGCGAACACCGGGGAGCTGTTTTTT
>TRBV5-6|many|TRBJ2-5|TRBD2
CASSLGTSGRETQYF
TGTGCCAGCAGCTTGGGGACTAGCGGGAGGGAGACCCAGTACTTC
>TRBV28|NA|TRBJ1-5|TRBD1
CASARTGGQPQHF
TGTGCCAGTGCCCGGACAGGGGGCCAGCCCCAGCATTTT
>TRBV30|many|TRBJ2-7|TRBD2
CAWTLAERSSYEQYF
TGTGCCTGGACCCTAGCGGAACGGAGCTCCTACGAGCAGTACTTC
>TRBV28|few|TRBJ2-7|TRBD1
CASSFMGQGPYEQYF
TGTGCCAGCAGTTTTATGGGACAGGGCCCTTACGAGCAGTACTTC
>TRBV4-1|NA|TRBJ2-3|TRBD2
CASSRGGEREDTQYF
TGCGCCAGCAGCCGGGGGGGGGAGCGGGAAGATACGCAGTATTTT
>TRBV4-1|many|TRBJ1-3|TRBD1
CASSQWDRGEGNTIYF
TGCGCCAGCAGCCAATGGGACAGGGGCGAGGGAAACACCATATATTTT
>TRBV2|many|TRBJ2-2|TRBD2
CASFGGRETNTGELFF
TGTGCCAGCTTCGGCGGGAGGGAAACGAACACCGGGGAGCTGTTTTTT
>TRBV20-1|many|TRBJ2-2|TRBD2
CSARDQLAGDTGELFF
TGCAGTGCTAGAGATCAACTAGCGGGAGACACCGGGGAGCTGTTTTTT
>TRBV4-1|many|TRBJ1-3|NA
CASSQDGVSGNTIYF
TGCGCCAGCAGCCAAGACGGAGTATCTGGAAACACCATATATTTT
>TRBV5-1|NA|TRBJ2-5|NA
CASSLEGSEQETQYF
TGCGCCAGCAGCTTGGAAGGCAGCGAACAAGAGACCCAGTACTTC
>TRBV6-1|many|TRBJ2-2|TRBD1
CASTPDPGGSGELFF
TGTGCCAGCACCCCAGACCCAGGGGGATCCGGGGAGCTGTTTTTT
>TRBV12-3/TRBV12-4|many|TRBJ2-7|TRBD2
CASTLSRLAGGRNEQYF
TGTGCCAGCACCCTAAGTCGTCTAGCGGGAGGGCGGAACGAGCAGTACTTC
>TRBV6-5|many|TRBJ2-7|NA
CASSLKGGGGYEQYF
TGTGCCAGCAGCCTCAAAGGAGGGGGCGGGTACGAGCAGTACTTC
>TRBV30|few|TRBJ2-5|TRBD2
CACGTRIRETQYF
TGTGCCTGCGGGACTAGGATTAGGGAGACCCAGTACTTC
>TRBV5-1|few|TRBJ2-3|TRBD2
CASSPTSGLTDTQYF
TGCGCCAGCAGCCCGACTAGCGGCCTCACAGATACGCAGTATTTT
>TRBV28|once|TRBJ2-4|NA
CASSQQSSGAKNIQYF
TGTGCCAGCAGTCAACAGTCCTCTGGGGCCAAAAACATTCAGTACTTC
>TRBV28|many|TRBJ1-5|NA
CASSWADGYGQPQHF
TGTGCCAGCAGTTGGGCAGATGGGTACGGTCAGCCCCAGCATTTT
>TRBV7-2|many|TRBJ1-5|NA
CASSPGASGTQPQHF
TGTGCCAGCAGCCCAGGAGCATCGGGCACTCAGCCCCAGCATTTT
>TRBV27|many|TRBJ2-7|NA
CASKDTYEQYF
TGTGCCAGCAAGGATACCTACGAGCAGTACTTC
>TRBV20-1|many|TRBJ2-7|TRBD1
CSARETGNRYRDEQYF
TGCAGTGCTAGAGAGACAGGGAATAGATATCGGGACGAGCAGTACTTC
>TRBV7-8|many|TRBJ2-5|NA
CASTTRARQETQYF
TGTGCCAGCACAACCCGGGCCCGACAAGAGACCCAGTACTTC
>TRBV6-5|many|TRBJ2-7|NA
CASSYGTYYEQYF
TGTGCCAGCAGTTACGGGACATACTACGAGCAGTACTTC
>TRBV6-6|few|TRBJ2-7|TRBD1
CASSSTQGATYEQYF
TGTGCCAGCAGTTCAACGCAGGGGGCGACATACGAGCAGTACTTC
>TRBV6-1|many|TRBJ2-7|TRBD1
CASIEHPGQNDEQYF
TGTGCCAGCATCGAACACCCGGGACAGAACGACGAGCAGTACTTC
>TRBV7-9|many|TRBJ1-2|NA
CASSLESYGYTF
TGTGCCAGCAGCTTAGAGAGCTATGGCTACACCTTC
>TRBV28|many|TRBJ1-1|NA
CASSPQGTEAFF
TGTGCCAGCAGTCCCCAGGGTACTGAAGCTTTCTTT
>TRBV18|few|TRBJ1-1|TRBD1
CASSPWDRGGSTEAFF
TGTGCCAGCTCACCATGGGACAGGGGAGGTAGCACTGAAGCTTTCTTT
>TRBV28|many|TRBJ2-7|NA
CASSLSGLLISYEQCF
TGTGCCAGCAGTCTCTCGGGACTGCTTATCTCCTACGAGCAGTGCTTC
>TRBV29-1|many|TRBJ1-3|NA
CSVEGGAGNTIYF
TGCAGCGTTGAAGGGGGCGCGGGAAACACCATATATTTT
>TRBV24-1|many|TRBJ1-2|NA
CATSDSYRSTNYGYTF
TGTGCCACCAGTGACTCCTACAGATCCACTAACTATGGCTACACCTTC